The clone carrying this T cell receptor (beta chain) was detected only a few times. Its specificity is unknown. The data originate from a study of spatial heterogeneity in lung cancer. Study-wide results and limits: Circulating ubiquitous expanded tumor TCRs were observed more frequently at resection than at follow-up.

The sample's time point: sample taken at primary tumor resection. There were 72 donors, all of them untreated patients with early-stage non-small cell lung cancer. Whole RNA from tumor, nontumor lung or frozen PBMC was sequenced unsorted. This CDR3 is built from 16 residues. V lost 5 bases to trimming and J lost 0 bases; unmatched junction nucleotides: 7. Carried by each TCR cDNA molecule was a unique molecular identifier. TCRdb reprocessed the 5' RACE reads with MiXCR, giving one entry per CDR3 protein. Here the sample spans around 92,000 distinct CDR3 sequences, over 9.5% being singletons. The starting material was PBMCs, obtained at surgery. This TCR derives from a male donor with early-stage non-small cell lung cancer. The rearrangement joins TRBV12-3 or TRBV12-4 to TRBJ2-3; 8 bases agree with TRBD2. The CDR3 DNA follows: TGTGCCAGCAGTCGGGGTAGCGGGACCAGCACAGATACGCAGTATTTT. Its translation: CASSRGSGTSTDTQYF.